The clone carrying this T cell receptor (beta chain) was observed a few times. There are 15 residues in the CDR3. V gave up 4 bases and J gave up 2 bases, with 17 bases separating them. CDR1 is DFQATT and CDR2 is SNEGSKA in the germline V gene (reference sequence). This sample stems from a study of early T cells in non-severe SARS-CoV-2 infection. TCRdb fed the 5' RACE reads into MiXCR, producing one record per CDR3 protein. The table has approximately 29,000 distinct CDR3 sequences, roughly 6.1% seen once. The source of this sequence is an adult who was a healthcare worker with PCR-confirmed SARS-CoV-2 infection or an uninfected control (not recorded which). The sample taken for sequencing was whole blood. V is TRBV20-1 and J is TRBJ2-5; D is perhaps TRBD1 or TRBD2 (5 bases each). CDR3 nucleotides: TGCAGTGCTACACCTTTCGGGGCACTTCAAGAGACCCAGTACTTC. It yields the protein CSATPFGALQETQYF.